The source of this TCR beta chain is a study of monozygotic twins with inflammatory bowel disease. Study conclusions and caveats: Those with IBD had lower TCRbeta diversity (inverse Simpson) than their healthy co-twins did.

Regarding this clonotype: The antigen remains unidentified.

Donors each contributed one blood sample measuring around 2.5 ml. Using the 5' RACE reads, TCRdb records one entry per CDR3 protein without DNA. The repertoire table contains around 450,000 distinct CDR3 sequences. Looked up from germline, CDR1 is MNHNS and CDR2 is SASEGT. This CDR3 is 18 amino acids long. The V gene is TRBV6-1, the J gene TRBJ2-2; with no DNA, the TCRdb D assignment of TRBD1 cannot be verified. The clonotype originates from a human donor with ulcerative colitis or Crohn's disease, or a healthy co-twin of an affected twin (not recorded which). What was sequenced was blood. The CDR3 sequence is CASRLLTGSTKSTGELFF.